A single sample gave rise to the 11 T cell receptor beta chains below, sequenced in a study of OX40 agonist ivuxolimab in advanced cancers. Some clones are missing from TCRdb's copy, which holds only in-frame ones; the method was immunoSEQ multiplex PCR. The top ten clones hold 3.5% to 5% of a sample with fewer than 70,000 clones, roughly nine tenths of them seen once. This sample comprised CD4+ or CD8+ T cells sorted from blood, obtained in a trial of the OX40 agonist ivuxolimab. The source is an adult with an advanced solid tumor such as melanoma, head and neck, liver or kidney cancer.

The rearrangement uses TRBV4-2 and TRBJ2-5, with D possibly called TRBD1 or TRBD2 (5 bases each). The germline gives CDR1 LGHNA, CDR2 YNFKEQ. The CDR3 contains 14 residues. The V gene lost 4 bases and the J gene lost 3 bases, with 12 bases spanning the gap. The CDR3 sequence: CASSPRDGEETQYF. The CDR3 region has the DNA TGTGCCAGCAGCCCTCGGGACGGGGAAGAGACCCAGTACTTC.

This clone turned up a few times. The chain combines TRBV5-6 with TRBJ2-2; no clear D gene. The V gene lost 0 bases and the J gene lost 4 bases, with 7 bases spanning the gap. The CDR3 is made up of 14 amino acids. CDR1 is SGHDT and CDR2 is YYEEEE in the germline V gene. CDR3 DNA sequence: TGTGCCAGCAGCTTGGTCGCAGGCACCGGGGAGCTGTTTTTT. It encodes CASSLVAGTGELFF.

This clone was counted a few times. The J gene is TRBJ1-4, the V gene TRBV11-3, with TRBD1 as a possible D gene (5 bases). V was clipped by 4 bases and J by 8 bases, with 11 bases between them. Germline CDR1 SGHNT, CDR2 YENEEA. The CDR3 covers 13 residues. The CDR3 reads CASSSAGREKLFF. CDR3 DNA: TGTGCCAGCAGCTCAGCAGGGAGAGAAAAACTGTTTTTT. The full variable domain, completed using reference TRBV11-3 and TRBJ1-4, is EAGVVQSPRYKIIEKKQPVAFWCNPISGHNTLYWYLQNLGQGPELLIRYENEEAVDDSQLPKDRFSAERLKGVDSTLKIQPAELGDSAVYLCASSSAGREKLFFGSGTQLSVL.

V gene TRBV4-2 combines with J gene TRBJ2-2; D not resolved. CDR3 length: 15 amino acids. V dropped 4 bases and J dropped 2 bases, with 11 bases sitting between them. Germline CDR1 and CDR2: LGHNA and YNFKEQ. The CDR3 protein is CASSPETVNTGELFF. The CDR3 nucleotides are TGTGCCAGCAGCCCTGAGACGGTCAACACCGGGGAGCTGTTTTTT.

The genes are TRBV6-1 and TRBJ1-4; 7 bases fit TRBD1. The V gene end was trimmed by 5 bases and the J gene end by 8 bases; junction bases not matched to a gene: 8. The length of the CDR3 is 14 residues. Germline V gives CDR1 MNHNS, CDR2 SASEGT. The CDR3 is CASSTDRTFEKLFF. The CDR3 DNA reads as TGTGCCAGCAGTACGGACAGGACATTCGAAAAACTGTTTTTT.

The genes are TRBV5-4 and TRBJ2-7; TRBD1 matches 10 bases. V dropped 4 bases and J dropped 7; count of bases not matched to a gene: 11. Germline V lookup: CDR1 SGHNT, CDR2 YYREEE (reference sequence). The CDR3 has 15 amino acids. The CDR3 sequence is CASSHRDRGGFEQYF. CDR3 DNA: TGTGCCAGCAGCCACAGGGACAGGGGAGGGTTTGAGCAGTACTTC.

This chain connects TRBV6-1 to TRBJ1-1, with no clear D. The ends were cut back, 1 base at V and 5 bases at J, with 11 bases in the middle. CDR3 length: 14 residues. CDR1 is MNHNS, CDR2 SASEGT, per germline. The CDR3 coding sequence is TGTGCCAGCAGTGAAGGCGGAATTCGGACTGAAGCTTTCTTT. Amino acid sequence: CASSEGGIRTEAFF.

The chain combines TRBV7-2 with TRBJ2-5; weak D call: TRBD1 (6 bases). Germline assignment: CDR1 SGHTA and CDR2 FQGNSA. The CDR3 is 14 residues long. V lost 3 bases to trimming and J lost 0 bases, with 8 bases between them. The CDR3 region has the DNA TGTGCCAGCAGCTTTACAGGGTACCAAGAGACCCAGTACTTC. Encoded protein: CASSFTGYQETQYF.

V usage is TRBV11-2 and J usage is TRBJ1-6; D ambiguous. V was clipped by 0 bases and J by 1 base, with 1 base between them. CDR1 is SGHAT and CDR2 is FQNNGV in the germline V gene. CDR3 length: 14 amino acids. The CDR3, as DNA: TGTGCCAGCAGCTTAGAATCCTATAATTCACCCCTCCACTTT. This gives the protein CASSLESYNSPLHF.

The chain uses TRBV2 and TRBJ2-2; D is ambiguous. The CDR3 runs 15 residues. Trimming pared 10 bases from V and 0 bases from J, leaving 15 bases between. CDR1 and CDR2 (germline): SNHLY, FYNNEI. CDR3 protein: CATSEKPANTGELFF. The CDR3 nucleotides read TGTGCCACCTCAGAGAAACCCGCGAACACCGGGGAGCTGTTTTTT.

The chain employs TRBV9 and TRBJ1-3; possibly TRBD1 for D (5 bases). The germline V gene has CDR1 SGDLS and CDR2 YYNGEE. Trimming removed 0 bases at V and 2 bases at J, with 9 bases between. This CDR3 has 15 residues. CDR3 sequence (DNA): TGTGCCAGCAGCGTAGGGCAGGGCCCTGGAAACACCATATATTTT. Encoded protein: CASSVGQGPGNTIYF.